This T cell receptor beta chain stems from a study of beta chain features in type 1 diabetes. Many counts were recorded for this clone. Antigen: not known. Central memory, naive, regulatory and stem cell-like memory CD4+ cells were sorted by CD45RO/CCR7/CD25/CD127/CD95/CD27. Expressed TCRB transcripts were sequenced, since all the RNA that had been isolated was reverse transcribed. TCRdb keeps only in-frame clones here, not all; method: immunoSEQ multiplex PCR. The sample carries 550,000 to 850,000 clones, 10% to 15% recorded once. Whole-study results and caveats: Healthy donors had naive, central memory and Treg TCRB repertoires that appeared less similar than those seen among patients. Reduced insertions and increased deletions marked VDJ junctions in type 1 diabetes patients. Shorter TCRB CDR3s, moderately but significantly so, marked every one of the four CD4+ subsets in Type 1 diabetes patients.

Germline CDR1 SEHNR, CDR2 FQNEAQ (reference sequence). The CDR3 has 11 residues. V shed 10 bases and J shed 2 bases, with 3 bases lying between them. The sequence was collected from a man younger than 35 with type 1 diabetes. The sample taken for sequencing was naive CD4+ T cells from blood. The chain recombines TRBV7-9 with TRBJ2-6; D remains ambiguous. This CDR3 is CANAGANVLTF. The CDR3 DNA reads as TGTGCCAATGCTGGGGCCAACGTCCTGACTTTC.